Listed here are 11 T cell receptor beta chains from one sample, sequenced in a study of T cells after yellow fever vaccination. One entry per CDR3 protein results from TCRdb running MiXCR on the 5' RACE reads. Of some 390,000 distinct CDR3 sequences listed, about 6.2% are singletons. The source material was PBMCs, sampled 5 days after the yellow fever booster vaccination. The receptor set was obtained from a man aged 25-40 years who received the YFV17D yellow fever vaccine.

At least ten counts were recorded for this clonotype. The chain carries TRBV7-7 and TRBJ2-5; D unresolved. Germline-derived CDR1 and CDR2 are SSHAT and FNYEAQ (reference sequence). V was trimmed by 5 bases and J by 7 bases, leaving 17 bases between them. CDR3 length equals 14 residues. The CDR3 DNA is TGTGCCAGCAGCCCGAGTGACCTTCCGGGGACCCAGTACTTC. Amino acids: CASSPSDLPGTQYF.

This clonotype came up a few times. The chain links TRBV20-1 to TRBJ2-7; 13 bases map to TRBD2. The CDR3 runs to 15 residues. With 0 bases clipped from V and 5 bases from J, the junction kept 4 bases outside the gene matches. The germline gives CDR1 DFQATT, CDR2 SNEGSKA (reference sequence). The CDR3 region is CSARDLGLAGDEQYF. For the CDR3, the DNA is TGCAGTGCTAGAGATCTAGGACTAGCGGGAGACGAGCAGTACTTC.

This clonotype was observed a handful of times. The chain couples TRBV7-2 to TRBJ1-6, with D uncertain. The CDR3 sequence is 14 residues long. Trimming pared 2 bases from V and 7 bases from J, leaving 9 bases between. Looked up from germline, CDR1 is SGHTA and CDR2 is FQGNSA. The CDR3 coding sequence is TGTGCCAGCAGCTTAAGGCAGTGGAATTCACCCCTCCACTTT. This gives the protein CASSLRQWNSPLHF.

The chain employs TRBV21-1 and TRBJ2-5; TRBD1, the D gene given by the table, was not confirmed from the DNA. TRBV21-1 is assigned pseudogene status. The CDR3 spans 15 residues. The CDR3 sequence is CASSSVLQGAETQYF. The CDR3, as DNA: TGTGCCAGCAGCTCGGTCCTGCAGGGGGCTGAGACCCAGTACTTC.

The rearrangement uses TRBV20-1 and TRBJ2-7; TRBD1 matches 8 bases. CDR3 size: 14 residues. CDR1 and CDR2 from the germline V gene are DFQATT and SNEGSKA (reference sequence). J was trimmed by 4 bases and V by 4 bases; bases with no gene match: 9. CDR3 region: CSAIQGAFGYEQYF. In DNA, the CDR3 is TGCAGTGCTATCCAGGGGGCGTTCGGTTACGAGCAGTACTTC.

The table lists this clonotype with a few counts. V is TRBV9 and J is TRBJ2-1; 7 bases are a match to TRBD1. The CDR3 loop spans 15 amino acids. V shed 0 bases, J shed 2 bases, and the junction held 2 bases outside the gene matches. Per the germline V gene, CDR1 is SGDLS and CDR2 is YYNGEE. CDR3 nucleotides: TGTGCCAGCAGCGTAGCGGGACAGCCCTACAATGAGCAGTTCTTC. Its protein is CASSVAGQPYNEQFF. The full variable domain, completed using reference TRBV9 and TRBJ2-1, is DSGVTQTPKHLITATGQRVTLRCSPRSGDLSVYWYQQSLDQGLQFLIQYYNGEERAKGNILERFSAQQFPDLHSELNLSSLELGDSALYFCASSVAGQPYNEQFFGPGTRLTVL.

This clonotype was recorded at least ten times. V and J are TRBV12-3 or TRBV12-4 and TRBJ2-7; 10 bases are shared with TRBD1. The V and J ends lost 6 bases and 2 bases, in that order; junction bases with no gene match: 10. The CDR3 is 16 residues long. CDR3 DNA: TGTGCCAGCAGCCCGGACAGGGGGGCCTACGCCTACGAGCAGTACTTC. Translation: CASSPDRGAYAYEQYF.

This clonotype was observed at least ten times. The chain couples TRBV5-6 to TRBJ2-7; 13 nucleotides align to TRBD2. Germline CDR1 reads SGHDT; CDR2 reads YYEEEE. The length of the CDR3 is 15 residues. V lost 4 bases and J lost 4; bases outside the gene matches: 5. The CDR3 DNA reads TGTGCCAGCAGCCGGAGGACTAGCGGGAGTTACGAGCAGTACTTC. This sequence encodes CASSRRTSGSYEQYF.

The V gene is TRBV29-1, the J gene TRBJ2-1; 7 positions agree with TRBD2. The CDR3 is 16 residues long. V shed 1 base, J shed 2 bases, and the junction held 8 bases outside the gene matches. The germline CDR1 and CDR2 sequences are SQVTM and ANQGSEA. In DNA form, the CDR3 reads TGCAGCGTTGAAGTTGGGGGGGTCGGCACCTACAATGAGCAGTTCTTC. It specifies CSVEVGGVGTYNEQFF.

This clonotype was seen many times. The gene calls are TRBV6-5 and TRBJ2-7, with TRBD2 matching 9 bases. Unmatched junction bases numbered 2, after V lost 0 bases and J lost 2 bases. CDR3 length: 15 amino acids. Germline CDR1 MNHEY, CDR2 SVGAGI. CDR3 amino acids: CASSYSAGGTYEQYF. Here the CDR3 DNA reads TGTGCCAGCAGTTACTCGGCGGGAGGGACCTACGAGCAGTACTTC.

V gene TRBV7-9 combines with J gene TRBJ2-1; D possibly matches TRBD1 or TRBD2 (5 bases each). The ends were cut back, 7 bases at V and 8 bases at J, with 12 bases in the middle. The germline CDR1 and CDR2 sequences are SEHNR and FQNEAQ (reference sequence). This CDR3 is 12 amino acids long. CDR3 sequence reads: CASTPGTHEQFF. CDR3 DNA: TGTGCCAGCACCCCGGGGACCCATGAGCAGTTCTTC.